The entry below gives a single T cell receptor (beta chain) sequence along with its context. Antigen specificity is unknown. This entry belongs to a study of OX40 agonist ivuxolimab in advanced cancers. Study at large: Two cutaneous melanoma patients and one hepatocellular carcinoma patient, three in all, had partial responses.

Study-level findings and limits: Expanded clones belonging to CD8+ T cells outnumbered, on average, those of CD4+. CD4+ and CD8+ T cells in blood underwent clonal expansion by week 6 at 0.1 to 3.0 mg/kg.

Drawing of blood for sampling happened at baseline, at cycle 4 day 1, and at cycle 7 day 1. This table comes from immunoSEQ multiplex PCR, and its TCRdb copy is limited to in-frame clones, with some not included. The sample has tens of thousands of clones; 89% are singletons. Trimming took 4 bases from V and 5 from J; bases not matched to a gene: 5. The V gene's germline CDR1 is SGHRS and CDR2 YFSETQ. This CDR3 is 16 amino acids long. This clonotype was obtained from an adult with an advanced solid tumor such as melanoma, head and neck, liver or kidney cancer. V is TRBV5-1 and J is TRBJ2-3; 15 positions agree with TRBD2. The starting material was CD4+ or CD8+ T cells sorted from blood, obtained in a trial of the OX40 agonist ivuxolimab. The CDR3 region is CASSGWGLAGGDTQYF. The CDR3 DNA is TGCGCCAGCAGCGGATGGGGACTAGCGGGGGGAGATACGCAGTATTTT.